These T cell receptor beta chains were read from a single sample in a study of beta chain features in type 1 diabetes. Assay: immunoSEQ multiplex PCR; the TCRdb copy retains only in-frame clones and omits some. This sample has more than 100,000 clones, with roughly 15% found just once. Sequenced material: central memory CD4+ T cells from blood. All receptors derive from a man aged 25 to 45 with type 1 diabetes. Both conserved end residues are part of each CDR3. The order of the fields is D gene, V gene, J gene, clone size, CDR3 protein, CDR3 DNA. D genes are given only for firm matches. Expanded clones are given a class, and other clones once, few, many or no size at all.

d_gene: -
v_gene: TRBV18
j_gene: TRBJ2-7
abundance: -
CDR3aa: CASSPRDGEGYEQYF
CDR3nt: TGTGCCAGCTCACCGAGGGACGGAGAAGGCTACGAGCAGTACTTC

d_gene: -
v_gene: TRBV5-4
j_gene: TRBJ2-3
abundance: -
CDR3aa: CASSVDTGATDTQYF
CDR3nt: TGTGCCAGCAGTGTGGACACTGGGGCCACAGATACGCAGTATTTT

d_gene: -
v_gene: TRBV11-2
j_gene: TRBJ1-2
abundance: -
CDR3aa: CASSLGYGYTF
CDR3nt: TGTGCCAGCAGCTTAGGGTATGGCTACACCTTC

d_gene: -
v_gene: TRBV10-3
j_gene: TRBJ1-1
abundance: -
CDR3aa: CAISEEQGEAFF
CDR3nt: TGTGCCATCAGTGAGGAACAGGGAGAAGCTTTCTTT

d_gene: TRBD1
v_gene: TRBV2
j_gene: TRBJ1-2
abundance: -
CDR3aa: CASRGTGRGYTF
CDR3nt: TGTGCCAGCAGGGGGACAGGGAGAGGCTACACCTTC

d_gene: -
v_gene: TRBV2
j_gene: TRBJ1-2
abundance: -
CDR3aa: CASSEEVRDGYTF
CDR3nt: TGTGCCAGCAGTGAGGAAGTCCGGGATGGCTACACCTTC

d_gene: -
v_gene: TRBV5-1
j_gene: TRBJ2-1
abundance: few
CDR3aa: CASSLVPYNEQFF
CDR3nt: TGCGCCAGCAGCTTGGTTCCCTACAATGAGCAGTTCTTC

d_gene: TRBD2
v_gene: TRBV28
j_gene: TRBJ2-7
abundance: -
CDR3aa: CASLGLVANYEQYF
CDR3nt: TGTGCCAGCCTAGGACTAGTAGCTAACTACGAGCAGTACTTC

d_gene: TRBD1
v_gene: TRBV9
j_gene: TRBJ2-2
abundance: -
CDR3aa: CASSGPRGQFNTGELFF
CDR3nt: TGTGCCAGCAGCGGACCGAGGGGACAGTTTAACACCGGGGAGCTGTTTTTT

d_gene: -
v_gene: TRBV10-1
j_gene: TRBJ2-2
abundance: few
CDR3aa: CASSEDTLTGELFF
CDR3nt: TGCGCCAGCAGTGAGGACACCCTCACCGGGGAGCTGTTTTTT

d_gene: -
v_gene: TRBV14
j_gene: TRBJ2-5
abundance: few
CDR3aa: CASSQDFSQETQYF
CDR3nt: TGTGCCAGCAGCCAAGATTTCAGCCAAGAGACCCAGTACTTC

d_gene: -
v_gene: TRBV9
j_gene: TRBJ1-2
abundance: -
CDR3aa: CASSSVPTVNGYTF
CDR3nt: TGTGCCAGCAGCTCCGTTCCGACAGTAAATGGCTACACCTTC

d_gene: TRBD1
v_gene: TRBV28
j_gene: TRBJ2-5
abundance: -
CDR3aa: CASSPGQGQETQYF
CDR3nt: TGTGCCAGCAGTCCAGGACAGGGACAAGAGACCCAGTACTTC

d_gene: -
v_gene: TRBV16
j_gene: TRBJ2-6
abundance: -
CDR3aa: CASSQLGSGANVLTF
CDR3nt: TGTGCCAGCAGCCAACTGGGCTCTGGGGCCAACGTCCTGACTTTC

d_gene: -
v_gene: TRBV27
j_gene: TRBJ1-5
abundance: -
CDR3aa: CASSFSQGSNQPQHF
CDR3nt: TGTGCCAGCAGTTTTTCGCAGGGAAGCAATCAGCCCCAGCATTTT

d_gene: TRBD2
v_gene: TRBV4-3
j_gene: TRBJ2-1
abundance: -
CDR3aa: CASSHDSGSSYNEQFF
CDR3nt: TGCGCCAGCAGCCACGATAGCGGGAGCTCCTACAATGAGCAGTTCTTC

d_gene: TRBD1
v_gene: TRBV29-1
j_gene: TRBJ2-1
abundance: -
CDR3aa: CSVERDRGRNEQFF
CDR3nt: TGCAGCGTTGAAAGGGACAGGGGGCGGAATGAGCAGTTCTTC

d_gene: TRBD2
v_gene: TRBV4-2
j_gene: TRBJ2-3
abundance: few
CDR3aa: CASSQFTSGGTDTQYF
CDR3nt: TGTGCCAGCAGCCAGTTTACTAGCGGGGGCACAGATACGCAGTATTTT

d_gene: -
v_gene: TRBV7-2
j_gene: TRBJ2-7
abundance: many
CDR3aa: CASSLLHEQYF
CDR3nt: TGTGCCAGCAGCTTATTACACGAGCAGTACTTC

d_gene: -
v_gene: TRBV5-1
j_gene: TRBJ1-2
abundance: many
CDR3aa: CASSEPQGTGGYTF
CDR3nt: TGCGCCAGCAGCGAACCACAGGGAACGGGAGGCTACACCTTC

d_gene: -
v_gene: TRBV6-5
j_gene: TRBJ1-2
abundance: few
CDR3aa: CASSSDRLYGYTF
CDR3nt: TGTGCCAGCAGTAGTGACAGGCTCTATGGCTACACCTTC

d_gene: TRBD2
v_gene: TRBV4-2
j_gene: TRBJ2-3
abundance: -
CDR3aa: CASSQEASGGSDTQYF
CDR3nt: TGTGCCAGCAGCCAAGAGGCTAGCGGGGGGTCAGATACGCAGTATTTT

d_gene: TRBD2
v_gene: TRBV4-1
j_gene: TRBJ2-3
abundance: few
CDR3aa: CASSQGNSGGTDTQYF
CDR3nt: TGCGCCAGCAGCCAAGGGAATAGCGGGGGCACAGATACGCAGTATTTT

d_gene: -
v_gene: TRBV5-6
j_gene: TRBJ2-3
abundance: -
CDR3aa: CASSLLGFRTDTQYF
CDR3nt: TGTGCCAGCAGCTTATTAGGTTTTCGCACAGATACGCAGTATTTT

d_gene: -
v_gene: TRBV19
j_gene: TRBJ1-1
abundance: -
CDR3aa: CASSSTGGSMNTEAFF
CDR3nt: TGTGCCAGTAGTTCGACTGGCGGAAGTATGAACACTGAAGCTTTCTTT

d_gene: -
v_gene: TRBV19
j_gene: TRBJ2-7
abundance: few
CDR3aa: CASSAGAIQEQYF
CDR3nt: TGTGCCAGTAGTGCAGGCGCCATCCAAGAGCAGTACTTC

d_gene: TRBD2
v_gene: TRBV5-1
j_gene: TRBJ2-5
abundance: few
CDR3aa: CASSFGLAGAEETQYF
CDR3nt: TGCGCCAGCAGCTTCGGACTAGCGGGGGCAGAAGAGACCCAGTACTTC

d_gene: -
v_gene: TRBV6-6
j_gene: TRBJ1-2
abundance: -
CDR3aa: CASRGNYGYTF
CDR3nt: TGTGCCAGCCGCGGTAACTATGGCTACACCTTC

d_gene: -
v_gene: TRBV7-2
j_gene: TRBJ1-2
abundance: -
CDR3aa: CASSPYRQGGGYTF
CDR3nt: TGTGCCAGCAGCCCATACCGGCAGGGAGGTGGCTACACCTTC

d_gene: -
v_gene: TRBV30
j_gene: TRBJ2-7
abundance: many
CDR3aa: CAWSRGSYEQYF
CDR3nt: TGTGCCTGGAGTAGGGGCAGCTACGAGCAGTACTTC

d_gene: -
v_gene: TRBV7-2
j_gene: TRBJ2-1
abundance: few
CDR3aa: CASSPTVMSSYNEQFF
CDR3nt: TGTGCCAGCAGCCCTACAGTGATGAGCTCCTACAATGAGCAGTTCTTC

d_gene: -
v_gene: TRBV6-5
j_gene: TRBJ2-5
abundance: -
CDR3aa: CATSRALGETQYF
CDR3nt: TGTGCCACCTCACGGGCCCTAGGGGAGACCCAGTACTTC

d_gene: -
v_gene: TRBV10-3
j_gene: TRBJ1-6
abundance: -
CDR3aa: CAISGRLSRGSDSPLHF
CDR3nt: TGTGCCATCAGTGGACGTTTGAGCCGGGGTTCGGATTCACCCCTCCACTTT

d_gene: -
v_gene: TRBV29-1
j_gene: TRBJ1-4
abundance: few
CDR3aa: CSVADGATNEKLFF
CDR3nt: TGCAGCGTCGCGGACGGAGCAACTAATGAAAAACTGTTTTTT

d_gene: TRBD2
v_gene: TRBV7-9
j_gene: TRBJ2-3
abundance: few
CDR3aa: CASSLVLLAGDTDTQYF
CDR3nt: TGTGCCAGCAGCTTAGTGTTACTAGCGGGGGACACAGATACGCAGTATTTT

d_gene: TRBD2
v_gene: TRBV9
j_gene: TRBJ2-5
abundance: few
CDR3aa: CASSQTSGSGSQYF
CDR3nt: TGTGCCAGCAGCCAGACTAGCGGGAGCGGGTCCCAGTACTTC

d_gene: -
v_gene: TRBV29-1
j_gene: TRBJ2-7
abundance: many
CDR3aa: CSVKGVSGDQYEQYF
CDR3nt: TGCAGCGTCAAAGGGGTGTCAGGGGACCAATACGAGCAGTACTTC

d_gene: -
v_gene: TRBV29-1
j_gene: TRBJ2-6
abundance: -
CDR3aa: CSVGPDSSGANVLTF
CDR3nt: TGCAGCGTTGGGCCAGATAGCTCTGGGGCCAACGTCCTGACTTTC

d_gene: TRBD1
v_gene: TRBV29-1
j_gene: TRBJ1-5
abundance: many
CDR3aa: CSVKTGSSNQPQHF
CDR3nt: TGCAGCGTTAAGACAGGGAGTAGCAATCAGCCCCAGCATTTT

d_gene: TRBD1
v_gene: TRBV27
j_gene: TRBJ1-2
abundance: -
CDR3aa: CASSLTGRHYGYTF
CDR3nt: TGTGCCAGCAGCCTGACAGGGAGACACTATGGCTACACCTTC

d_gene: -
v_gene: TRBV11-2
j_gene: TRBJ2-6
abundance: many
CDR3aa: CASSLSRDARSTF
CDR3nt: TGTGCCAGCAGCTTATCCCGGGACGCTCGATCGACTTTC

d_gene: -
v_gene: TRBV19
j_gene: TRBJ2-2
abundance: -
CDR3aa: CASSTTGSGELFF
CDR3nt: TGTGCCAGTAGTACTACAGGGTCCGGGGAGCTGTTTTTT

d_gene: -
v_gene: TRBV7-9
j_gene: TRBJ2-4
abundance: few
CDR3aa: CASSLGPGEENIQYF
CDR3nt: TGTGCCAGCAGCCTCGGACCTGGGGAGGAAAACATTCAGTACTTC

d_gene: -
v_gene: TRBV5-1
j_gene: TRBJ2-5
abundance: few
CDR3aa: CASSLVTLQETQYF
CDR3nt: TGCGCCAGCAGCTTGGTCACCCTTCAAGAGACCCAGTACTTC

d_gene: TRBD2
v_gene: TRBV10-3
j_gene: TRBJ2-5
abundance: -
CDR3aa: CAHQASGGETQYF
CDR3nt: TGTGCTCATCAGGCTAGCGGGGGAGAGACCCAGTACTTC

d_gene: TRBD1
v_gene: TRBV6-5
j_gene: TRBJ1-6
abundance: few
CDR3aa: CASSPPGQGISPLHF
CDR3nt: TGTGCCAGCAGTCCACCGGGACAGGGGATTTCACCCCTCCACTTT

d_gene: TRBD2
v_gene: TRBV13
j_gene: TRBJ2-1
abundance: few
CDR3aa: CASSLGLVESRGYNEQFF
CDR3nt: TGTGCCAGCAGCTTAGGCCTCGTGGAGTCGCGGGGGTACAATGAGCAGTTCTTC

d_gene: -
v_gene: TRBV27
j_gene: TRBJ2-3
abundance: -
CDR3aa: CASSPTVADTQYF
CDR3nt: TGTGCCAGCTCCCCGACAGTGGCAGATACGCAGTATTTT

d_gene: -
v_gene: TRBV27
j_gene: TRBJ2-7
abundance: -
CDR3aa: CASSLWAQSYEQYF
CDR3nt: TGTGCCAGCAGTTTGTGGGCCCAGTCCTACGAGCAGTACTTC

d_gene: -
v_gene: TRBV29-1
j_gene: TRBJ2-5
abundance: -
CDR3aa: CSATPGGLKTQYF
CDR3nt: TGCAGCGCCACGCCCGGGGGGCTGAAGACCCAGTACTTC

d_gene: -
v_gene: TRBV11-2
j_gene: TRBJ2-3
abundance: few
CDR3aa: CASSLGYDTQYF
CDR3nt: TGTGCCAGCAGCTTAGGTTACGATACGCAGTATTTT

d_gene: -
v_gene: TRBV5-4
j_gene: TRBJ2-7
abundance: few
CDR3aa: CASSLNRAHEQYF
CDR3nt: TGTGCCAGCAGCTTGAACAGGGCCCACGAGCAGTACTTC

d_gene: -
v_gene: TRBV29-1
j_gene: TRBJ1-5
abundance: few
CDR3aa: CSVGGFNQPQHF
CDR3nt: TGCAGCGTTGGAGGATTTAATCAGCCCCAGCATTTT